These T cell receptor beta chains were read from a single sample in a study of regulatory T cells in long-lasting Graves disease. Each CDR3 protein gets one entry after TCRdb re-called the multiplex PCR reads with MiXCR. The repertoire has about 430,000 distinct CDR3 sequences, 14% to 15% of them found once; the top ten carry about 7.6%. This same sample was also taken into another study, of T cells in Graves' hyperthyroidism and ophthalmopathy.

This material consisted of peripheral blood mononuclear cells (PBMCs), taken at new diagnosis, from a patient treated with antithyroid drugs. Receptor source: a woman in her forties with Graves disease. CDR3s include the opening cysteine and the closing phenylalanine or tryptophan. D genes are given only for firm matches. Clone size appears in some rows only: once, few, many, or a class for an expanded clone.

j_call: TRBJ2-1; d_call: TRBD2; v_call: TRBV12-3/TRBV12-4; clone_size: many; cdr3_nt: TGTGCCAGCAGGGGCGGGAGGGCCTATGAGCAGTTCTTC; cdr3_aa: CASRGGRAYEQFF
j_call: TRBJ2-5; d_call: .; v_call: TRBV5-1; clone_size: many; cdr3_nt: TGCGCCAGCAGCGTAGATGAGCACCACCAAGAGACCCAGTACTTC; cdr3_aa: CASSVDEHHQETQYF
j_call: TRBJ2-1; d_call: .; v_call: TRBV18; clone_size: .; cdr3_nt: TGTGCCAGCTCGCCGGCTAGCGACCATGAGCAGTTCTTC; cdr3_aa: CASSPASDHEQFF
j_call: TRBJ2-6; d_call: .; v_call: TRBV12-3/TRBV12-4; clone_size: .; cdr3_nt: TGTGCCAGCAGTTTTTTTGGGGGGGGGGGGCTCGCTGGGGCCAACGTCCTGACTTTC; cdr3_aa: CASSFFGGGGLAGANVLTF
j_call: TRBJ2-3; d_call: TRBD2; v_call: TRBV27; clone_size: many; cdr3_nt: TGTGCCAGCATTCCTAGCGGGAGTGCAGATACGCAGTATTTT; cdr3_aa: CASIPSGSADTQYF
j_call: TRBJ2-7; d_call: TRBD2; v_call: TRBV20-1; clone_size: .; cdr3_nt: TGCAGTGCCCTCAACCCGGGAGGGCCTGGAGAGCAGTACTTC; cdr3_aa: CSALNPGGPGEQYF
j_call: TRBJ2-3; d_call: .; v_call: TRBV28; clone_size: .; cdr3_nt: TGTGCCAGCAGTTTAGGGGATAGCACAGGTACGCAGTATTTT; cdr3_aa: CASSLGDSTGTQYF
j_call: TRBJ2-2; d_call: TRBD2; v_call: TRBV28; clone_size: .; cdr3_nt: TGTGCCAGCGCACTAGCGCGTGCCGGGGAGCTGTTTTTT; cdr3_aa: CASALARAGELFF
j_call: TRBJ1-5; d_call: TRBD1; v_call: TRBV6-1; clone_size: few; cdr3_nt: TGTGCCAGCAGCCCCGACAGGGCCCAGCCCCAGCATTTT; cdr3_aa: CASSPDRAQPQHF
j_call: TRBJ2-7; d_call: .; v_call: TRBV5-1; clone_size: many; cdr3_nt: TGCGCCAGCAGCTTGGAGTTGTTTTCGGCCGAGCAGTACTTC; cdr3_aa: CASSLELFSAEQYF
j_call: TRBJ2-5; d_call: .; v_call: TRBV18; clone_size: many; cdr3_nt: TGTGCCAGCTCACCACCAGGGGGTAAAGAGACCCAGTACTTC; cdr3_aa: CASSPPGGKETQYF
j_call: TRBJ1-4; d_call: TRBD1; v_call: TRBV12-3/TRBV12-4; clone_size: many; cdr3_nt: TGTGCCAGCAGTTTAAGTGACAGGGGACTGTTTTTT; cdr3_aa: CASSLSDRGLFF
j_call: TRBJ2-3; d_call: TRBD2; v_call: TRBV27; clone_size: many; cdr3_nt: TGTGCCAGCAGTTCCCCGACTAGCGGGAGAACAGATACGCAGTATTTT; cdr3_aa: CASSSPTSGRTDTQYF
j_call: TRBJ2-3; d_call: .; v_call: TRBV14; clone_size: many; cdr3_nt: TGTGCCAGCAGCCAAACTGGATTTATCACAGATACGCAGTATTTT; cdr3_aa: CASSQTGFITDTQYF
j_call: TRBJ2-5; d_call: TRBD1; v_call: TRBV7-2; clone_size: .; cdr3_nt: TGTGCCAGCAGCTTCGGACAGGGACACGCGGAGACCCAGTACTTC; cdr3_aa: CASSFGQGHAETQYF
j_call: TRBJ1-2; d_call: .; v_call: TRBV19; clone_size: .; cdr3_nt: TGTGCCAGTAGTATCAGGCCAGTTTATGGCTACACCTTC; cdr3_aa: CASSIRPVYGYTF
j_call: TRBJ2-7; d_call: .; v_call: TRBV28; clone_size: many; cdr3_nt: TGTGCCAGCAGTGCCCACGTGGCCTACGAGCAGTACTTC; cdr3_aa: CASSAHVAYEQYF
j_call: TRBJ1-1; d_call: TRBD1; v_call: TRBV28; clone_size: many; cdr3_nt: TGTGCCAGCAGTTTGGTCCCGCTTCGACAGGGGGCTGGGACTTTCTTT; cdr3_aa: CASSLVPLRQGAGTFF
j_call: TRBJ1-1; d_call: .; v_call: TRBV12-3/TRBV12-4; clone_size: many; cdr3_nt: TGTGCCAGCAGTTTTATCCTGGACACTGAAGCTTTCTTT; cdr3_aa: CASSFILDTEAFF
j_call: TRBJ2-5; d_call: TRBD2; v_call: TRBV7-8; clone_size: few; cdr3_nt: TGTGCCAGCAGCTTAGCGCTGCCTGGTAGCGGGAGCCGGGAGACCCAGTACTTC; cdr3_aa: CASSLALPGSGSRETQYF
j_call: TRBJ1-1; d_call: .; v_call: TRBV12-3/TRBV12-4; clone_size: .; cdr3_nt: TGTGCCAGCAGCCCATTCAGGGATGTGAACACTGAAGCTTTCTTT; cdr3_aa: CASSPFRDVNTEAFF
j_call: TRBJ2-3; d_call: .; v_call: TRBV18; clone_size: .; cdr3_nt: TGTGCCAGCTCCCCTACAAGAAGCACAGATACGCAGTATTTT; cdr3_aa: CASSPTRSTDTQYF
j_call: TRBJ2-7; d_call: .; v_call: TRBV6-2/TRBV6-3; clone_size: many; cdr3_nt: TGTGCCAGCCGGGATCAGGCGCTTCCCTACGAGCAGTACTTC; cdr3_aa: CASRDQALPYEQYF
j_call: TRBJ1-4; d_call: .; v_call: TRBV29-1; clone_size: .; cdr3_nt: TGCAGCGTTGGGGGGTTCGCGAATGAAAAACTGTTTTTT; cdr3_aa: CSVGGFANEKLFF
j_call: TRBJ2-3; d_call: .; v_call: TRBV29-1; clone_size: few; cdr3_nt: TGCAGCGTTGTCGGGGACACAGATACGCAGTATTTT; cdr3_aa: CSVVGDTDTQYF
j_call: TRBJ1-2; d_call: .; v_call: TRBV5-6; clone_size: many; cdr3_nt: TGTGCCAGCAGCTTGGGGGACCCGACTTACTATGGCTACACCTTC; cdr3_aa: CASSLGDPTYYGYTF
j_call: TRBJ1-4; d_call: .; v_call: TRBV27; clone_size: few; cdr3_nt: TGTGCCAGCAGGCCCCAGGAGTATCATGAAAAACTGTTTTTT; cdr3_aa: CASRPQEYHEKLFF
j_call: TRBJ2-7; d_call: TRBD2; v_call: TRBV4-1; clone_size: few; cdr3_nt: TGCGCCAGCAGCCAAGGGGGAGGGGTCTCCTACGAGCAGTACTTC; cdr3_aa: CASSQGGGVSYEQYF
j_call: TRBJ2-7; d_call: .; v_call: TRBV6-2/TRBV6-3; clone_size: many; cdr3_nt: TGTGCCAGCAGTTACGTGGCCGCCCAGTCGGGCGAGCAGTACTTC; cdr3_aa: CASSYVAAQSGEQYF
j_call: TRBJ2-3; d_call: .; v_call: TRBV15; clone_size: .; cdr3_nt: TGTGCCACCAGCAGAGCTTCTTGGGCAAGCACAGATACGCAGTATTTT; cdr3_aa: CATSRASWASTDTQYF
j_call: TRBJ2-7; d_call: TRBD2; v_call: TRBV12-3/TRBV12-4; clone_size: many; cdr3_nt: TGTGCCAGCAGTTCGACGGGGGGAAACGAGCAGTACTTC; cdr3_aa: CASSSTGGNEQYF
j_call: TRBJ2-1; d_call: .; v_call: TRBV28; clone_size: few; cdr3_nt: TGTGCCAGCATATCGGGGTCCAATGAGCAGTTCTTC; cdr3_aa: CASISGSNEQFF
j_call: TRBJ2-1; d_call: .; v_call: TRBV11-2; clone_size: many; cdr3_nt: TGTGCCAGCAGCTTAAGTGGTCAGCGGGTACACAATGAGCAGTTCTTC; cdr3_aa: CASSLSGQRVHNEQFF
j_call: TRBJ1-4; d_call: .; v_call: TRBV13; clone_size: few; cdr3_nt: TGTGCCAGCAGCTTATACAGGAGGAATGAAAAACTGTTTTTT; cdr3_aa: CASSLYRRNEKLFF
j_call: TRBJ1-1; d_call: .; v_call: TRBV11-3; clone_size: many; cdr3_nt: TGTGCCAGCAGCTTAGCAACAGGGCCAGCTTTCTTT; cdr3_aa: CASSLATGPAFF